These 4 T cell receptor beta chains came from one sample sequenced in a study of T cell repertoires in cytomegalovirus infection (dated by TCRdb to the late 2010s). Sequencing was carried out with an Illumina HiSeq 1500. Through fastp at Q25 and MiXCR, TCRdb rebuilt clones from the public reads, retaining in-frame beta chains. Records with the same CDR3 protein are collapsed into one entry carrying the most frequent genes and DNA. The sample table shows under 250,000 distinct CDR3 sequences, and about 5.9% are seen once. Around 6.9% of the sample lies in the top ten. The sequencing sample was made of PBMCs. The origin of the receptors is a human donor in good health (CMV status not recorded). Some clones in this sample may be carry-over from other donors' samples.

This clonotype was picked up many times. The chain recombines TRBV12-3 or TRBV12-4 with TRBJ2-5; D call uncertain. The V gene lost 5 bases and the J gene lost 6 bases, with 4 bases spanning the gap. The CDR3 contains 10 residues. This CDR3 reads CASSGKTQYF. CDR3 bases: TGTGCCAGCAGTGGCAAGACCCAGTACTTC.

Of note for this clonotype: A much bigger clone sits one base away, suggesting this may be a read error. The V call is TRBV20-1, the J call TRBJ2-5; D ambiguous. There are 12 residues in the CDR3. In germline, CDR1 is DFQATT, CDR2 SNEGSKA (reference sequence). In DNA, the CDR3 is TGCAGTGCTGTCGAAGGCGGAGAGTCCCAGTACTTC. Translation gives CSAVEGGESQYF.

This clonotype was picked up many times. The chain combines TRBV28 with TRBJ2-7; 7 bases are shared with TRBD1. J lost 0 bases, V lost 6 bases, and 5 bases had no gene match. The length of the CDR3 is 14 residues. Germline CDR1 MDHEN, CDR2 SYDVKM. CDR3: CASRGQKSSYEQYF. Here the CDR3 DNA reads TGTGCCAGCAGGGGACAGAAAAGCTCCTACGAGCAGTACTTC.

A remark on this clonotype: A much more abundant neighbour one base away suggests this may be a read error. The V gene is TRBV30, the J gene TRBJ1-5; maybe TRBD1 (5 bases). V was trimmed by 2 bases and J by 6 bases, leaving 14 bases between them. The CDR3 extends over 14 amino acids. Germline CDR1 and CDR2: GTSNPN and SVGIG (reference sequence). CDR3 sequence: CAWSLGTGIQPQHF. CDR3 coding DNA: TGTGCCTGGAGTCTAGGGACGGGGATTCAGCCCCAGCATTTT.